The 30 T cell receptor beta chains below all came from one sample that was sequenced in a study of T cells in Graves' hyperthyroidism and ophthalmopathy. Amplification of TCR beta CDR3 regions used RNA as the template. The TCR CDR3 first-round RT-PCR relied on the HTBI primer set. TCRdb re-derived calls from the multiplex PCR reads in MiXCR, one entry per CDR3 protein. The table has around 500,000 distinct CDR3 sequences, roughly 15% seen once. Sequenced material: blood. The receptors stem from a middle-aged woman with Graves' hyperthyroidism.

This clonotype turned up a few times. The CDR3 is CASSEWGGRGTETQYF. For the CDR3, the DNA is TGTGCCAGCAGTGAATGGGGCGGGAGGGGAACAGAGACCCAGTACTTC. The genes are TRBV6-1 and TRBJ2-5; 9 bases match TRBD2. Trimming removed 2 bases from V and 4 bases from J; junction bases left unmatched: 8. The CDR3 is 16 amino acids. CDR1 and CDR2 (germline): MNHNS, SASEGT.

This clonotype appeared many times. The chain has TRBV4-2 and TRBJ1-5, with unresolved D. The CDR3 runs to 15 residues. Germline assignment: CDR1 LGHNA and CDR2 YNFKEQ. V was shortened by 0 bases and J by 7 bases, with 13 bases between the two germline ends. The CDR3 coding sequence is TGTGCCAGCAGCCAAGATAACGGAAGAGGGCAGCCCCAGCATTTT. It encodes CASSQDNGRGQPQHF.

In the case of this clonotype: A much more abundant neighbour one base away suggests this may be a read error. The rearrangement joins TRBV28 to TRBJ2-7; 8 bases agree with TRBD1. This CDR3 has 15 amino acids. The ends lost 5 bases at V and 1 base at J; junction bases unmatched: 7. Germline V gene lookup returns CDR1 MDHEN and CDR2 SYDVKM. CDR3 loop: CASSLGQAGSYEQYF. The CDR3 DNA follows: TGTGCCAGCAGTCTGGGACAGGCTGGGTCCTACGAGCAGTACTTC.

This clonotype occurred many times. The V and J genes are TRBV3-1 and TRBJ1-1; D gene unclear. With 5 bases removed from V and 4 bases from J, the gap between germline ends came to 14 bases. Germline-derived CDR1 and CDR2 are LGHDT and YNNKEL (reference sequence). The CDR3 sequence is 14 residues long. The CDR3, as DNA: TGTGCCAGCAGCTTCAAATGGGAGAGCACTGAAGCTTTCTTT. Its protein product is CASSFKWESTEAFF.

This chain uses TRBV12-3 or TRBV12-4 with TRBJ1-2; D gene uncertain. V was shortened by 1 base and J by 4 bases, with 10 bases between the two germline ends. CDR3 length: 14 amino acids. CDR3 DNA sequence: TGTGCCAGCAGTTTAGGCTCACAGCCCTATGGCTACACCTTC. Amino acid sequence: CASSLGSQPYGYTF.

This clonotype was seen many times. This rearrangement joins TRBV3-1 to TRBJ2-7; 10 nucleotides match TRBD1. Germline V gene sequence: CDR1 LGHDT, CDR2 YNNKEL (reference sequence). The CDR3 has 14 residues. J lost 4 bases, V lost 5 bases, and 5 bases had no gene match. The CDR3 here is CASSYGQGVYEQYF. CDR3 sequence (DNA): TGTGCCAGCAGCTACGGACAGGGGGTATACGAGCAGTACTTC.

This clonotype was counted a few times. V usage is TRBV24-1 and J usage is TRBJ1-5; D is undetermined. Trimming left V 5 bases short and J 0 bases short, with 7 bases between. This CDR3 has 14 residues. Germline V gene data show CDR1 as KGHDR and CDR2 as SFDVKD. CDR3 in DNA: TGTGCCACCAGTGGGGCAGTTAGCAATCAGCCCCAGCATTTT. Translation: CATSGAVSNQPQHF.

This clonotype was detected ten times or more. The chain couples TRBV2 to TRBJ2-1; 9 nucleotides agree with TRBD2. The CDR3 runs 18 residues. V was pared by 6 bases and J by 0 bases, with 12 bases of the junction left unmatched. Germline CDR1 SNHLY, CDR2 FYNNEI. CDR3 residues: CASRGFGTSRSSYNEQFF. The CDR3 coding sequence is TGTGCCAGCAGGGGCTTCGGGACTAGCAGGAGCTCCTACAATGAGCAGTTCTTC.

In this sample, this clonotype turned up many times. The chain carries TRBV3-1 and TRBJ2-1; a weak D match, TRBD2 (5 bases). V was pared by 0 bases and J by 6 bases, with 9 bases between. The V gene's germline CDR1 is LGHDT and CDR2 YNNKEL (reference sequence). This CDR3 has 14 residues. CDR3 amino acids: CASSQDSGLNEQFF. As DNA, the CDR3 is TGTGCCAGCAGCCAAGACAGCGGACTCAATGAGCAGTTCTTC.

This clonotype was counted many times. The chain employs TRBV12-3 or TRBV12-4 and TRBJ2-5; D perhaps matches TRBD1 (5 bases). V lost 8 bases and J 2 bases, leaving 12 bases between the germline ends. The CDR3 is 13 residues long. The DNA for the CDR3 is TGTGCCAGCGGCTGGACAAAACAAGAGACCCAGTACTTC. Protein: CASGWTKQETQYF.

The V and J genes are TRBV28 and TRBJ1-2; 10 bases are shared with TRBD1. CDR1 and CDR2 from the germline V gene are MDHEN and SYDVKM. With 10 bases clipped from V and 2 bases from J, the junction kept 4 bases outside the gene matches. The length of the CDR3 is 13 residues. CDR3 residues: CATRQGANYGYTF. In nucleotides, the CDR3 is TGTGCCACCCGACAGGGGGCCAACTATGGCTACACCTTC.

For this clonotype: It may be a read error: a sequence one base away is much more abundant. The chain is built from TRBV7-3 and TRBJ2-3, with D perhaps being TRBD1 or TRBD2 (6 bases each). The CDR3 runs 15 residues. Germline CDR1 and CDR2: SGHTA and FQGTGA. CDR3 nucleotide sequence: TGTGCCGGCAGCTTAATGGATAGGGGGAGGGATACGCAGTATTTT. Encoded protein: CAGSLMDRGRDTQYF.

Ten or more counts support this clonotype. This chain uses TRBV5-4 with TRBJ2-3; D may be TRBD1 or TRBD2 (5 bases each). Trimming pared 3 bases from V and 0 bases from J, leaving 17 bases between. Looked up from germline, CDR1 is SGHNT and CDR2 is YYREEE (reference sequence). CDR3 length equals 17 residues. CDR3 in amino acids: CASSSYGGGVSTDTQYF. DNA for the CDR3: TGTGCCAGCAGCTCCTACGGTGGGGGAGTGAGCACAGATACGCAGTATTTT.

For the CDR3, the DNA is TGTGCCACCAGCAGTTCTCCTCTCGGGAGTTCCCAAGAGACCCAGTACTTC. Translation gives CATSSSPLGSSQETQYF. The genes are TRBV15 and TRBJ2-5, with D possibly matching TRBD2 (6 bases). The CDR3 sequence is 17 residues long. Trimming cost V 3 bases and J 1 base, with 18 bases left between them. Germline CDR1 LNHNV, CDR2 YYDKDF (reference sequence).

CDR3 sequence reads: CASSQDSETSGYNEQFF. CDR3 DNA sequence: TGTGCCAGCAGCCAAGATTCGGAGACTAGCGGATACAATGAGCAGTTCTTC. The V and J genes are TRBV3-1 and TRBJ2-1; 9 bases agree with TRBD2. V shed 0 bases, J shed 4 bases, and the junction held 7 bases outside the gene matches. This CDR3 contains 17 residues. From germline, CDR1 is LGHDT and CDR2 YNNKEL (reference sequence).

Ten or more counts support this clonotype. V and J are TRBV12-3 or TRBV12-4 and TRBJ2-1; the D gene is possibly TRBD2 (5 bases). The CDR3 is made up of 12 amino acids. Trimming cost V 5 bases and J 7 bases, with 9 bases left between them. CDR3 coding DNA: TGTGCCAGCAGTATTCGGGGTAATGAGCAGTTCTTC. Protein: CASSIRGNEQFF.

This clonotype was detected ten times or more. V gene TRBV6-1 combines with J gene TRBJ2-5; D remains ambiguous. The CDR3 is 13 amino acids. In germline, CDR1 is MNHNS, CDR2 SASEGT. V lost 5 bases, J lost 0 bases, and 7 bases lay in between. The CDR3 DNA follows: TGTGCCAGCAGTCGAGCGTACCAAGAGACCCAGTACTTC. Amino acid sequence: CASSRAYQETQYF.

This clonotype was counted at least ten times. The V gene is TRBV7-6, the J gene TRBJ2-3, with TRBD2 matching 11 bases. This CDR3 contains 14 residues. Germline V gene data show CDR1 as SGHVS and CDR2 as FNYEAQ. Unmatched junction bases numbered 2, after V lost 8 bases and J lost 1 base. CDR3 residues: CASRGLAGTDTQYF. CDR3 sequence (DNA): TGTGCCAGCCGGGGACTAGCGGGCACAGATACGCAGTATTTT.

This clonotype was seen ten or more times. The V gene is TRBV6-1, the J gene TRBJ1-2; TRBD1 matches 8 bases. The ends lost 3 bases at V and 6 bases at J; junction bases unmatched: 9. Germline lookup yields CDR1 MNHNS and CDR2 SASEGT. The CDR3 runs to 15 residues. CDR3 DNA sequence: TGTGCCAGCAGTGATGGGACAGGTTCTTTCGATGGCTACACCTTC. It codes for CASSDGTGSFDGYTF.

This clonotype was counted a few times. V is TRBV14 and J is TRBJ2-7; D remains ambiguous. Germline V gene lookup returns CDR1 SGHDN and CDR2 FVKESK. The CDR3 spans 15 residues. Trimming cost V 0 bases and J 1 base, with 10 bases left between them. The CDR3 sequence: CASSQEAVTSYEQYF. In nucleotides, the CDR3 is TGTGCCAGCAGCCAAGAAGCTGTGACTTCCTACGAGCAGTACTTC.

CDR3 DNA sequence: TGTGCCAGCAGCGACCTTAGCGGGAGGTCTAGCACAGATACGCAGTATTTT. This gives the protein CASSDLSGRSSTDTQYF. The chain joins TRBV7-2 to TRBJ2-3, with 10 positions matching TRBD2. Trimming took 5 bases from V and 0 from J; bases not matched to a gene: 8. Germline V CDR1 and CDR2: SGHTA, FQGNSA. This CDR3 region has 17 residues.

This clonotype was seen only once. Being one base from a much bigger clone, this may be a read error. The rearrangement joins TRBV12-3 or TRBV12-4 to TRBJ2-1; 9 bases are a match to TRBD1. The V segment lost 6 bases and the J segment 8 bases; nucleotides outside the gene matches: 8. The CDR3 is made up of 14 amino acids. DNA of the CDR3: TGTGCCAGCAGCCGGGACAGGGCCGATCATGAGCAGTTCTTC. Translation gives CASSRDRADHEQFF.

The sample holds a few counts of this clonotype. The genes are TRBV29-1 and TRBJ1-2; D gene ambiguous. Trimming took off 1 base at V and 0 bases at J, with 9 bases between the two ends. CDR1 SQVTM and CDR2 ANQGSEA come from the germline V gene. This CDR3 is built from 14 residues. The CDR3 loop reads CSVEGRASNYGYTF. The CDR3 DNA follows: TGCAGCGTTGAAGGGCGGGCCTCTAACTATGGCTACACCTTC. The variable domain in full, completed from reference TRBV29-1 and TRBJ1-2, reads SAVISQKPSRDICQRGTSLTIQCQVDSQVTMMFWYRQQPGQSLTLIATANQGSEATYESGFVIDKFPISRPNLTFSTLTVSNMSPEDSSIYLCSVEGRASNYGYTFGSGTRLTVV.

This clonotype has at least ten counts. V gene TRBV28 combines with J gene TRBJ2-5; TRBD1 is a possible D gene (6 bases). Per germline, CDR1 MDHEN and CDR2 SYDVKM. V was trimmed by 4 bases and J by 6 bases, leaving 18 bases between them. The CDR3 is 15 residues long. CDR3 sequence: CASSSTPGQSKTQYF. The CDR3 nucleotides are TGTGCCAGCAGTTCGACCCCCGGACAGTCGAAGACCCAGTACTTC.

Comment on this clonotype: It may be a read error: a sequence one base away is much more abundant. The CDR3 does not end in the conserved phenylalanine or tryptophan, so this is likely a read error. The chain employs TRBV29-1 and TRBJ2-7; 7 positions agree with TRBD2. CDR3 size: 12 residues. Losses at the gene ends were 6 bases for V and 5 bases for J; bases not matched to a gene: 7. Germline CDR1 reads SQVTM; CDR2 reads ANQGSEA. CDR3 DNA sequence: TGCAGCGTAGAGGACGGACTAGACGAGCAGTACCTC. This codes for CSVEDGLDEQYL.

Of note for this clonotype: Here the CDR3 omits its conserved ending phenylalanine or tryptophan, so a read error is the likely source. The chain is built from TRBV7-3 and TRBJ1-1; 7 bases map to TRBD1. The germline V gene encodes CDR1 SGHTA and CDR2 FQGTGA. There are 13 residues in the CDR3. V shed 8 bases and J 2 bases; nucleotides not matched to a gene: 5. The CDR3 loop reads CASQQGPNTEAFL. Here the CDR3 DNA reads TGTGCCAGCCAACAGGGGCCCAACACTGAAGCTTTCCTT.

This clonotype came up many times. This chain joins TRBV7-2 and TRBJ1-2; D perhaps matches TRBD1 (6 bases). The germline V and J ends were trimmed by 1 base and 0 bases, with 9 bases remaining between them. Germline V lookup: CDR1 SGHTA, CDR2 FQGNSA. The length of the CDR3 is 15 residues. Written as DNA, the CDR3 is TGTGCCAGCAGCTTAGACAGGGCAGCTAACTATGGCTACACCTTC. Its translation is CASSLDRAANYGYTF.

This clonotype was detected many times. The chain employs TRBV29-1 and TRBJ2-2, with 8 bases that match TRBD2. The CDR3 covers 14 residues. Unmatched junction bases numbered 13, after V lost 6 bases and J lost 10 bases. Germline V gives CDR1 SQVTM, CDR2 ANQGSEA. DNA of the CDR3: TGCAGCGTGGGGGGACTAGGAAAGATGGAGGAGCTGTTTTTT. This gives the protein CSVGGLGKMEELFF.

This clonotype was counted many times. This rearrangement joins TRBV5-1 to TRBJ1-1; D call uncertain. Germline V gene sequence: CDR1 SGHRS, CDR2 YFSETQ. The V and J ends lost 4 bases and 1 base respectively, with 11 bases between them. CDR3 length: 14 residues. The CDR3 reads CASSVERGNTEAFF. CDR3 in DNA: TGCGCCAGCAGCGTGGAGAGAGGGAACACTGAAGCTTTCTTT.

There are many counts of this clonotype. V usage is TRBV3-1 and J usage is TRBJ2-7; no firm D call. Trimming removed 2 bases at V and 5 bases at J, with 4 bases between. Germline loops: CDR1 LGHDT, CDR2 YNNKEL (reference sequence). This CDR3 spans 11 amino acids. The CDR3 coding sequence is TGTGCCAGCAGCCAAAGGAACGAGCAGTACTTC. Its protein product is CASSQRNEQYF.